The entry that follows covers one TCR beta chain sequence. The data originate from a study of blood T cell repertoires in COVID-19. Overall study: Material from acute and convalescent COVID-19 was sourced from the United States, Italy and Spain. Sources were T cells, B-cell-depleted T cells, or PBMCs; the material itself was cDNA or gDNA.

The trim removed 0 bases at V and 6 bases at J, leaving 4 bases unmatched. Germline V CDR1 and CDR2: SGHRS, YFSETQ. This CDR3 spans 14 amino acids. In the authors' workflow: Quantification of nucleated cells was approximated via reference gene primer amplification. Libraries were prepared by immunoSEQ multiplex PCR; TCRdb keeps only in-frame clonotypes and omits some of them. The D gene and trimming were derived from the DNA, and the V and J assignments and clone size from that table. Seen here are around 160,000 clones, about 86% observed once, and the top ten hold around 8.2%. This chain joins TRBV5-1 and TRBJ1-2, with 8 positions matching TRBD1. The TCR was taken from a man in his fifties or sixties with acute or convalescent COVID-19. What was sequenced was peripheral blood. DNA of the CDR3: TGCGCCAGCAGCTTGGTAGGACAGGGAAATGGCTACACCTTC. It is translated as CASSLVGQGNGYTF.